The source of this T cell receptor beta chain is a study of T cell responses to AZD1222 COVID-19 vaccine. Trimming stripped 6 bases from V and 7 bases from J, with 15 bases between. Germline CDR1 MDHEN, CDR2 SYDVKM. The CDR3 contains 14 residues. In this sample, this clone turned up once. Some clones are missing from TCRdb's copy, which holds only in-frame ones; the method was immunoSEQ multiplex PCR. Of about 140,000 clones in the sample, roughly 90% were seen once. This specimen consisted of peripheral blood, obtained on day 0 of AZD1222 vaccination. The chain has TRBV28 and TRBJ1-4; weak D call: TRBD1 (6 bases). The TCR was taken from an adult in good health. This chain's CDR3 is CASSLNRESEKLFF. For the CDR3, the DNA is TGTGCCAGCAGCCTAAACAGGGAGAGTGAAAAACTGTTTTTT.